The 32 T cell receptor beta chains listed next were all sequenced from one sample in a study of T cell responses to AZD1222 COVID-19 vaccine. Using immunoSEQ multiplex PCR, the repertoire was profiled, and TCRdb retains in-frame clones only, with some absent. In the table there are approximately 110,000 clones, about 90% of which are singletons. The sample in question was peripheral blood, obtained on day 0 of AZD1222 vaccination. The source is an adult in good health.

The chain couples TRBV5-1 to TRBJ1-4; D gene ambiguous. Germline V CDR1 and CDR2: SGHRS, YFSETQ. V shed 1 base and J shed 8 bases, with 6 bases lying between them. The CDR3 length is 12 residues. CDR3 residues: CASSLSGEKLFF. The CDR3 DNA sequence: TGCGCCAGCAGCTTGTCTGGAGAAAAACTGTTTTTT.

About this clone: Other DNA sequences in this specimen translate into the identical CDR3. The genes are TRBV19 and TRBJ1-5; the D is unclear. Trimming cost V 2 bases and J 4 bases, with 6 bases left between them. Germline-derived CDR1 and CDR2 are LNHDA and SQIVND (reference sequence). The CDR3 extends over 13 amino acids. For the CDR3, the DNA is TGTGCCAGTAGTATATCGAGGAATCAGCCCCAGCATTTT. It translates to CASSISRNQPQHF.

The table lists this clone with a few counts. The chain combines TRBV27 with TRBJ2-7, with a weak D call TRBD1 (6 bases). The CDR3 runs 14 residues. Germline V lookup: CDR1 MNHEY, CDR2 SMNVEV (reference sequence). Trimming removed 2 bases from V and 3 bases from J, with 11 bases in between. CDR3 protein: CASSLRRQDYEQYF. CDR3 sequence (DNA): TGTGCCAGCAGTTTAAGGCGACAGGACTACGAGCAGTACTTC.

V and J are TRBV3-1 (or the pseudogene TRBV3-2) and TRBJ1-6; D is possibly TRBD1 (5 bases). Deletions cut 5 bases from V and 0 bases from J, with 11 bases between. Germline CDR1 is LGHDT and CDR2 is YNNKEL (reference sequence). CDR3 length: 16 amino acids. DNA of the CDR3: TGTGCCAGCAGCGGGGGGGGGACCTCCTATAATTCACCCCTCCACTTT. It is translated as CASSGGGTSYNSPLHF.

This clone was observed a few times. The rearrangement uses TRBV3-1 (or the pseudogene TRBV3-2) and TRBJ2-2; 8 positions match TRBD2. The CDR3 has 16 amino acids. CDR1 is LGHDT, CDR2 YNNKEL, per germline (reference sequence). Trimming cost V 7 bases and J 9 bases; bases outside gene matches: 16. CDR3: CASNPAAGGGHRELFF. The CDR3 bases are TGTGCCAGCAACCCGGCGGCCGGGGGGGGCCACCGGGAGCTGTTTTTT.

The sample holds one count of this clone. The chain joins TRBV10-3 to TRBJ2-1, with a weak D call TRBD2 (5 bases). Trimming pared 10 bases from V and 6 bases from J, leaving 13 bases between. Looked up from germline, CDR1 is ENHRY and CDR2 is SYGVKD. This CDR3 has 12 amino acids. The CDR3 nucleotides read TGTGCCACCCTGGGCGCGGGCAATGAGCAGTTCTTC. This codes for CATLGAGNEQFF.

The chain is built from TRBV6-6 and TRBJ1-4, with D perhaps matching TRBD1 (5 bases). The germline V and J ends were trimmed by 6 bases and 0 bases, with 14 bases remaining between them. CDR3 length: 16 amino acids. Germline V lookup: CDR1 MNHNY, CDR2 SVGAGI (reference sequence). DNA for the CDR3: TGTGCCAGCAGGACAAATCAGGGTGCAACTAATGAAAAACTGTTTTTT. Translation: CASRTNQGATNEKLFF.

V is TRBV5-1 and J is TRBJ1-5; TRBD1 matches at 7 bases. The CDR3 has 14 residues. Germline V lookup: CDR1 SGHRS, CDR2 YFSETQ. Losses at the gene ends were 4 bases for V and 3 bases for J; bases not matched to a gene: 4. The CDR3, as DNA: TGCGCCAGCAGCACGGGACAGTCCAATCAGCCCCAGCATTTT. Its translation: CASSTGQSNQPQHF.

The V and J genes are TRBV7-2 and TRBJ2-2; TRBD1 agrees at 7 bases. The V gene end was trimmed by 8 bases and the J gene end by 4 bases; junction bases not matched to a gene: 10. The germline CDR1 and CDR2 sequences are SGHTA and FQGNSA. This CDR3 spans 15 amino acids. The CDR3 region is CASGKGGSSTGELFF. The CDR3 nucleotides are TGTGCCAGCGGAAAAGGGGGCTCTAGCACCGGGGAGCTGTTTTTT. The full variable domain, with the rest looked up from reference TRBV7-2 and TRBJ2-2, is GAGVSQSPSNKVTEKGKDVELRCDPISGHTALYWYRQSLGQGLEFLIYFQGNSAPDKSGLPSDRFSAERTGGSVSTLTIQRTQQEDSAVYLCASGKGGSSTGELFFGEGSRLTVL.

The chain employs TRBV3-1 (or the pseudogene TRBV3-2) and TRBJ2-1, with 7 nucleotides matching TRBD2. The V and J ends lost 4 bases and 9 bases, in that order; junction bases with no gene match: 9. The CDR3 is 14 residues long. CDR1 and CDR2 from the germline V gene are LGHDT and YNNKEL (reference sequence). The DNA of the CDR3 is TGTGCCAGCAGCCCCCGGACTAGTGTCAGTGAGCAGTTCTTC. It codes for CASSPRTSVSEQFF.

The chain employs TRBV11-2 and TRBJ2-4, with D possibly TRBD1 on 5 matching bases. Per the germline V gene, CDR1 is SGHAT and CDR2 is FQNNGV. Between the trimmed V and J ends, which lost 1 base and 7 bases, there was a span of 17 bases. The CDR3 contains 16 residues. CDR3 sequence: CASSLGTTATRNIQYF. The CDR3 nucleotides read TGTGCCAGCAGCTTAGGGACGACAGCCACAAGGAACATTCAGTACTTC.

V and J are TRBV30 and TRBJ1-4, with a weak D call TRBD1 (5 bases). Per germline, CDR1 GTSNPN and CDR2 SVGIG (reference sequence). This CDR3 is built from 12 residues. V was pared by 7 bases and J by 8 bases, with 14 bases between. The CDR3 spells CALQATTEKLFF. CDR3 DNA: TGTGCCTTACAGGCTACCACCGAAAAACTGTTTTTT. The entire variable domain, with the rest obtained from reference TRBV30 and TRBJ1-4, is as follows: SQTIHQWPATLVQPVGSPLSLECTVEGTSNPNLYWYRQAAGRGLQLLFYSVGIGQISSEVPQNLSASRPQDRQFILSSKKLLLSDSGFYLCALQATTEKLFFGSGTQLSVL.

Here the CDR3 reads CAWSKQGDEQFF. The DNA for the CDR3 is TGTGCCTGGAGCAAACAGGGAGATGAGCAGTTCTTC. The chain joins TRBV30 to TRBJ2-1, with a weak D call TRBD1 (6 bases). Trimming took 3 bases from V and 8 from J, leaving 11 bases between them. Germline loops: CDR1 GTSNPN, CDR2 SVGIG (reference sequence). The CDR3 is 12 amino acids.

This chain links TRBV30 with TRBJ1-5; D is ambiguous. CDR3 length: 14 amino acids. V lost 1 base, J lost 6 bases, and 13 bases lay in between. From germline, CDR1 is GTSNPN and CDR2 SVGIG (reference sequence). The CDR3 spells CAWSEDSIRQPQHF. The CDR3 coding sequence is TGTGCCTGGAGTGAAGACTCAATTCGTCAGCCCCAGCATTTT.

The rearrangement joins TRBV24-1 to TRBJ2-1; no definite D call. Germline CDR1 and CDR2: KGHDR and SFDVKD. V was cut by 5 bases and J by 5 bases, with 12 bases left in between. This CDR3 spans 14 amino acids. CDR3 sequence reads: CATSASGLDNEQFF. The CDR3 nucleotides read TGTGCCACCAGTGCCTCAGGCCTGGACAATGAGCAGTTCTTC.

The chain is built from TRBV5-1 and TRBJ1-2; D call uncertain. The V end was cut by 0 bases, the J end by 0 bases, with 15 bases between. Germline V lookup: CDR1 SGHRS, CDR2 YFSETQ. The CDR3 length is 17 residues. Here the CDR3 DNA reads TGCGCCAGCAGCTTGGAAGTCGGACGGGGTGCTAACTATGGCTACACCTTC. This codes for CASSLEVGRGANYGYTF. The entire variable domain, with the rest obtained from reference TRBV5-1 and TRBJ1-2, is as follows: KAGVTQTPRYLIKTRGQQVTLSCSPISGHRSVSWYQQTPGQGLQFLFEYFSETQRNKGNFPGRFSGRQFSNSRSEMNVSTLELGDSALYLCASSLEVGRGANYGYTFGSGTRLTVV.

The chain is built from TRBV15 and TRBJ1-2, with D hard to call. The ends were cut back, 2 bases at V and 3 bases at J, with 7 bases in the middle. The CDR3 contains 13 residues. Germline V gene sequence: CDR1 LNHNV, CDR2 YYDKDF (reference sequence). This CDR3 reads CATSRFTDYGYTF. CDR3 nucleotide sequence: TGTGCCACCAGCAGATTCACGGACTATGGCTACACCTTC.

V and J are TRBV7-3 and TRBJ2-1, with D hard to call. The length of the CDR3 is 14 residues. CDR1 is SGHTA, CDR2 FQGTGA, per germline. Trimming cost V 5 bases and J 0 bases, with 8 bases left between them. CDR3 coding DNA: TGTGCCAGCAGCGTATCCAGCTCCTACAATGAGCAGTTCTTC. This translates into CASSVSSSYNEQFF. The entire variable domain, with the rest obtained from reference TRBV7-3 and TRBJ2-1, is as follows: GAGVSQTPSNKVTEKGKYVELRCDPISGHTALYWYRQSLGQGPEFLIYFQGTGAADDSGLPNDRFFAVRPEGSVSTLKIQRTERGDSAVYLCASSVSSSYNEQFFGPGTRLTVL.

J is TRBJ1-2 and V is TRBV18, with D possibly matching TRBD1 (6 bases). With 4 bases removed from V and 8 bases from J, the gap between germline ends came to 17 bases. The length of the CDR3 is 14 residues. Germline loops: CDR1 KGHSH, CDR2 LQKENI. CDR3 region: CASSRNEGGTGYTF. CDR3 in DNA: TGTGCCAGCTCACGCAACGAGGGGGGTACAGGCTACACCTTC.

This clone was counted a single time. V is TRBV28 and J is TRBJ1-2, with TRBD1 matching over 7 bases. Germline CDR1 is MDHEN and CDR2 is SYDVKM. The CDR3 sequence is 14 residues long. V was clipped by 7 bases and J by 0 bases; unmatched bases: 5. Here the CDR3 DNA reads TGTGCCAGCACCCAGGGGGGAGCTAACTATGGCTACACCTTC. This sequence encodes CASTQGGANYGYTF.

The chain joins TRBV7-2 to TRBJ2-3; 7 positions match TRBD1. There are 15 residues in the CDR3. J was trimmed by 10 bases and V by 1 base; bases with no gene match: 11. Germline V gene sequence: CDR1 SGHTA, CDR2 FQGNSA. CDR3 residues: CASSLDGDRAGAQYF. CDR3 nucleotides: TGTGCCAGCAGCTTAGATGGTGACAGGGCAGGTGCGCAGTATTTT.

The gene calls are TRBV7-2 and TRBJ2-1; D is ambiguous. The V end was cut by 3 bases, the J end by 2 bases, with 8 bases between. CDR3 length: 14 amino acids. The germline gives CDR1 SGHTA, CDR2 FQGNSA. The CDR3 coding sequence is TGTGCCAGCAGCTTCGGAGTGGCCTACAATGAGCAGTTCTTC. Translated, it gives CASSFGVAYNEQFF.

Only one count was recorded for this clone. The chain links TRBV6-5 to TRBJ1-1, with D unclear. The V end lost 5 bases, the J end lost 2 bases, and 12 bases lay between the germline ends. CDR1 and CDR2 from the germline V gene are MNHEY and SVGAGI. The CDR3 contains 14 residues. The CDR3 loop is CASSPHQANTEAFF. The CDR3 DNA sequence: TGTGCCAGCAGTCCCCACCAAGCCAACACTGAAGCTTTCTTT.

The genes are TRBV18 and TRBJ1-5; no clear D gene. The CDR3 totals 14 residues. CDR1 and CDR2 (germline): KGHSH, LQKENI. Trimming removed 3 bases from V and 2 bases from J, with 8 bases in between. The CDR3 region has the DNA TGTGCCAGCTCACCTGGGGATGGCAATCAGCCCCAGCATTTT. Amino acid sequence: CASSPGDGNQPQHF.

This chain links TRBV28 with TRBJ1-5; D is unclear. Germline V gene lookup returns CDR1 MDHEN and CDR2 SYDVKM. Trimming shortened V by 2 bases and J by 2 bases, and 10 bases separated the two germline ends. The CDR3 sequence is 15 residues long. CDR3: CASSLRGSGNQPQHF. The CDR3 DNA reads TGTGCCAGCAGTTTAAGAGGGAGCGGCAATCAGCCCCAGCATTTT.

The chain carries TRBV27 and TRBJ1-2, with 7 nucleotides matching TRBD1. The V segment lost 5 bases and the J segment 4 bases; nucleotides outside the gene matches: 7. The CDR3 is 14 residues long. Germline values: CDR1 MNHEY, CDR2 SMNVEV (reference sequence). The CDR3 region is CASSDRAAIYGYTF. The CDR3 DNA reads TGTGCCAGCAGTGACAGGGCGGCTATCTATGGCTACACCTTC.

The chain combines TRBV5-6 with TRBJ1-2, with D perhaps TRBD1 (6 bases). Germline V gene lookup returns CDR1 SGHDT and CDR2 YYEEEE. V was shortened by 4 bases and J by 6 bases, with 22 bases between the two germline ends. CDR3 length equals 16 residues. This chain's CDR3 is CASSMRQAGIPNGYTF. The CDR3 nucleotides read TGTGCCAGCAGCATGAGACAGGCTGGGATACCTAATGGCTACACCTTC.

The chain has TRBV24-1 and TRBJ2-1; 7 nucleotides line up with TRBD2. V shed 5 bases and J 7 bases; nucleotides not matched to a gene: 10. The CDR3 spans 15 residues. Germline V gene lookup returns CDR1 KGHDR and CDR2 SFDVKD. CDR3: CATSASSGAINEQFF. In nucleotides, the CDR3 is TGTGCCACCAGTGCTTCAAGCGGGGCGATAAATGAGCAGTTCTTC.

The rearrangement joins TRBV6-5 to TRBJ1-6; no clear D gene. V gave up 7 bases and J gave up 7 bases, with 17 bases separating them. CDR3 length equals 15 residues. Germline V gene lookup returns CDR1 MNHEY and CDR2 SVGAGI. The CDR3 nucleotides are TGTGCCAGCAATGCTAACCCAGGTGGGAATTCACCCCTCCACTTT. Translated, it gives CASNANPGGNSPLHF.

This clone was counted once. This chain links TRBV5-1 with TRBJ2-7; 9 positions match TRBD1. CDR1 and CDR2 (germline): SGHRS, YFSETQ. The CDR3 spans 15 residues. Unmatched junction bases numbered 12, after V lost 4 bases and J lost 7 bases. DNA of the CDR3: TGCGCCAGCAGCCTATGGACAGGGGCTCAGGGGGAGCAGTACTTC. It encodes CASSLWTGAQGEQYF.

The V and J genes are TRBV5-4 and TRBJ1-3; tentatively, D is TRBD1 (5 bases). The CDR3 is 14 residues long. The V end was cut by 3 bases, the J end by 1 base, with 8 bases between. The germline V gene has CDR1 SGHNT and CDR2 YYREEE (reference sequence). Here the CDR3 DNA reads TGTGCCAGCAGCTCCCAGGGATCTGGAAACACCATATATTTT. This sequence encodes CASSSQGSGNTIYF.

The V gene is TRBV3-1 (or the pseudogene TRBV3-2), the J gene TRBJ1-5; D not resolved. In germline, CDR1 is LGHDT, CDR2 YNNKEL (reference sequence). Trimming shortened V by 2 bases and J by 6 bases, and 11 bases separated the two germline ends. The CDR3 runs to 14 residues. The CDR3 is CASSQRAVVQPQHF. The DNA for the CDR3 is TGTGCCAGCAGCCAAAGGGCCGTGGTTCAGCCCCAGCATTTT.